Below, 32 T cell receptor beta chains from the same sample are listed, as sequenced in a study of T cell responses to AZD1222 COVID-19 vaccine. Only in-frame clones appear in the TCRdb table, and some are missing; sequencing was by immunoSEQ multiplex PCR. The repertoire holds about 170,000 clones, with approximately 90% as singletons. This sample comprised peripheral blood, obtained on day 0 of AZD1222 vaccination. These receptors originate from an adult in good health.

The chain joins TRBV5-4 to TRBJ1-4, with D unresolved. Germline V gene data show CDR1 as SGHNT and CDR2 as YYREEE (reference sequence). Trimming pared 3 bases from V and 0 bases from J, leaving 9 bases between. This CDR3 has 15 amino acids. Written as DNA, the CDR3 is TGTGCCAGCAGCTACTACAGTGCAACTAATGAAAAACTGTTTTTT. It specifies CASSYYSATNEKLFF.

This clone was recorded once. The junction does not match germline at one end; this may be a read error. V usage is TRBV7-8 and J usage is TRBJ2-3; D might be TRBD2 (6 bases). Germline V gene lookup returns CDR1 SGHVS and CDR2 FQNEAQ. The CDR3 has 16 amino acids. CDR3: CASSIALRGDTDTQYF. The CDR3, as DNA: TGTGCCAGCAGCATAGCCCTACGCGGGGACACAGATACGCAGTATTTT.

Written as DNA, the CDR3 is TGTGCCAGCAGTTTATTTCAGTCTGAAGCTTTCTTT. It codes for CASSLFQSEAFF. V gene TRBV12-3 or TRBV12-4 combines with J gene TRBJ1-1, with D unresolved. CDR3 length: 12 residues. Trimming cost V 2 bases and J 6 bases, with 7 bases left between them.

The chain couples TRBV7-2 to TRBJ2-3; 11 bases align to TRBD2. The V gene's germline CDR1 is SGHTA and CDR2 FQGNSA. With V trimmed by 5 bases and J by 2 bases, 6 bases remained unmatched. CDR3 length: 16 amino acids. CDR3 DNA sequence: TGTGCCAGCAGCCAGGCTAGCGGGGGGTACACAGATACGCAGTATTTT. Protein sequence: CASSQASGGYTDTQYF. The entire variable domain, with the rest obtained from reference TRBV7-2 and TRBJ2-3, is as follows: GAGVSQSPSNKVTEKGKDVELRCDPISGHTALYWYRQSLGQGLEFLIYFQGNSAPDKSGLPSDRFSAERTGGSVSTLTIQRTQQEDSAVYLCASSQASGGYTDTQYFGPGTRLTVL.

The chain links TRBV7-9 to TRBJ2-7; 7 nucleotides match TRBD1. Germline-derived CDR1 and CDR2 are SEHNR and FQNEAQ (reference sequence). V lost 1 base to trimming and J lost 2 bases; unmatched junction nucleotides: 11. There are 17 residues in the CDR3. The CDR3 region has the DNA TGTGCCAGCAGCTTAGGGGGACAGTCAAGGACGGCCTACGAGCAGTACTTC. It yields the protein CASSLGGQSRTAYEQYF.

As to this clone: One junction end disagrees with the germline gene, perhaps due to a read error. The genes are TRBV2 and TRBJ1-5; D perhaps matches TRBD1 (6 bases). Germline values: CDR1 SNHLY, CDR2 FYNNEI. CDR3 length: 16 amino acids. The DNA for the CDR3 is TGTACCAGCAGTGAGGGGGGGAGGAGGAGCAATCAGCCCCAGCATTTT. Translation: CTSSEGGRRSNQPQHF.

V is TRBV5-4 and J is TRBJ2-6; possible D gene TRBD2, 6 bases. V lost 2 bases and J lost 2, with 8 bases in between. The CDR3 spans 15 residues. CDR1 SGHNT and CDR2 YYREEE come from the germline V gene (reference sequence). The CDR3 sequence: CASSFGGTGANVLTF. CDR3 DNA sequence: TGTGCCAGCAGCTTTGGAGGGACTGGGGCCAACGTCCTGACTTTC.

The chain recombines TRBV7-7 with TRBJ2-5; no firm D call. In germline, CDR1 is SSHAT, CDR2 FNYEAQ (reference sequence). CDR3 length equals 14 residues. Trimming shortened V by 1 base and J by 4 bases, and 10 bases separated the two germline ends. Written as DNA, the CDR3 is TGTGCCAGCAGCTTAGGTGGGGATTTAGAGACCCAGTACTTC. This sequence encodes CASSLGGDLETQYF.

This chain uses TRBV7-2 with TRBJ2-2, with D possibly TRBD2 on 6 matching bases. V was cut by 6 bases and J by 5 bases, with 10 bases left in between. This CDR3 has 13 residues. Germline values: CDR1 SGHTA, CDR2 FQGNSA. CDR3 sequence reads: CASRTSGTGELFF. DNA for the CDR3: TGTGCCAGCAGAACCAGCGGGACCGGGGAGCTGTTTTTT.

The chain carries TRBV19 and TRBJ2-7; D tentatively fits TRBD1 or TRBD2 (5 bases each). The CDR3 extends over 14 amino acids. The V gene's germline CDR1 is LNHDA and CDR2 SQIVND (reference sequence). Trimming took 5 bases from V and 2 from J, leaving 13 bases between them. The CDR3 nucleotides read TGTGCCAGTAGTTTCCGGGACGGAACCTACGAGCAGTACTTC. Its protein product is CASSFRDGTYEQYF.

The rearrangement joins TRBV6-2 or TRBV6-3 to TRBJ1-5, with D possibly being TRBD1 (5 bases). This CDR3 has 13 amino acids. CDR1 and CDR2 (germline): MNHEY, SVGEGT. V gave up 6 bases and J gave up 6 bases, with 12 bases separating them. CDR3 nucleotide sequence: TGTGCCAGCAGCTTGGCAGGGACTCAGCCCCAGCATTTT. This encodes CASSLAGTQPQHF.

CDR3 sequence (DNA): TGTGCCAGCAGCGTATCGCGGGGGTACACAGATACGCAGTATTTT. The encoded protein is CASSVSRGYTDTQYF. V gene TRBV9 combines with J gene TRBJ2-3; TRBD2 matches 7 bases. The CDR3 contains 15 residues. V lost 1 base to trimming and J lost 2 bases; unmatched junction nucleotides: 4. The germline V gene has CDR1 SGDLS and CDR2 YYNGEE.

CDR3 sequence: CASSDGRTYEQYF. For the CDR3, the DNA is TGTGCCAGCAGTGACGGTCGGACCTACGAGCAGTACTTC. V and J are TRBV12-3 or TRBV12-4 and TRBJ2-7; D gene uncertain. This CDR3 is 13 amino acids long. Deletions cut 5 bases from V and 2 bases from J, with 10 bases between.

The rearrangement joins TRBV6-2 or TRBV6-3 to TRBJ2-7; D is perhaps TRBD2 (8 bases). V lost 2 bases, J lost 6 bases, and 17 bases lay in between. Per the germline V gene, CDR1 is MNHEY and CDR2 is SVGEGT. This CDR3 is built from 15 residues. CDR3 amino acids: CASSYPGLGGAEQYF. The CDR3 nucleotides read TGTGCCAGCAGTTACCCGGGACTAGGGGGCGCCGAGCAGTACTTC.

This chain links TRBV5-1 with TRBJ2-5, with 7 positions matching TRBD1. Germline CDR1 SGHRS, CDR2 YFSETQ. This CDR3 region has 15 residues. The V segment lost 0 bases and the J segment 1 base; nucleotides outside the gene matches: 3. CDR3 in amino acids: CASSLVGQIQETQYF. In nucleotides, the CDR3 is TGCGCCAGCAGCTTGGTGGGACAGATCCAAGAGACCCAGTACTTC.

This chain joins TRBV3-1 (or the pseudogene TRBV3-2) and TRBJ1-2; maybe TRBD1 (6 bases). The CDR3 sequence is 16 residues long. Germline CDR1 reads LGHDT; CDR2 reads YNNKEL (reference sequence). V lost 1 base and J 1 base, leaving 13 bases between the germline ends. The CDR3 region is CASSQVGGPLNYGYTF. The CDR3 region has the DNA TGTGCCAGCAGCCAAGTCGGGGGGCCCCTTAACTATGGCTACACCTTC.

The chain employs TRBV6-2 or TRBV6-3 and TRBJ2-1; tentatively, D is TRBD1 or TRBD2 (5 bases each). The CDR3 is made up of 12 amino acids. Germline loops: CDR1 MNHEY, CDR2 SVGEGT. The V gene lost 3 bases and the J gene lost 14 bases, with 14 bases spanning the gap. This CDR3 is CASSYVRGREFF. In nucleotides, the CDR3 is TGTGCCAGCAGTTATGTGAGGGGCCGGGAGTTCTTC.

The rearrangement uses TRBV19 and TRBJ1-2; 10 bases match TRBD1. The CDR3 is 14 amino acids. V was clipped by 7 bases and J by 6 bases; unmatched bases: 8. Germline assignment: CDR1 LNHDA and CDR2 SQIVND (reference sequence). As DNA, the CDR3 is TGTGCCAGTACCCTAGACAGGGGGCAGAATGGCTACACCTTC. This gives the protein CASTLDRGQNGYTF.

In DNA form, the CDR3 reads TGTGCCAGCCTTCGGCAGGGGCCCTACAATGAGCAGTTCTTC. Its translation: CASLRQGPYNEQFF. V is TRBV27 and J is TRBJ2-1, with D tentatively TRBD1 (6 bases). V shed 8 bases and J shed 2 bases, with 13 bases lying between them. CDR3 length: 14 amino acids. Germline V gives CDR1 MNHEY, CDR2 SMNVEV (reference sequence).

CDR3 amino acids: CASSLEGVGSPLHF. The CDR3 bases are TGTGCCAGCAGCTTAGAAGGGGTGGGTTCACCCCTCCACTTT. This rearrangement joins TRBV11-2 to TRBJ1-6; possibly TRBD1 for D (5 bases). CDR1 is SGHAT and CDR2 is FQNNGV in the germline V gene. V dropped 0 bases and J dropped 9 bases, with 9 bases sitting between them. The CDR3 has 14 amino acids.

This rearrangement joins TRBV23-1 to TRBJ1-2; D remains unclear. TRBV23-1 is an open reading frame whose function is uncertain. V gave up 11 bases and J gave up 5 bases, with 6 bases separating them. The length of the CDR3 is 9 residues. CDR3: CAPLYGYTF. DNA for the CDR3: TGCGCCCCCCTATATGGCTACACCTTC.

V and J are TRBV7-8 and TRBJ1-5, with a weak D call TRBD1 (5 bases). CDR3 length equals 14 residues. Trimming removed 5 bases from V and 3 bases from J, with 11 bases in between. Germline V gives CDR1 SGHVS, CDR2 FQNEAQ. The CDR3 sequence is CASSPAGPNQPQHF. Here the CDR3 DNA reads TGTGCCAGCAGCCCAGCGGGGCCCAATCAGCCCCAGCATTTT.

The CDR3 protein is CASSAGTANQPQHF. The CDR3 DNA is TGTGCCAGCAGCGCCGGGACAGCTAATCAGCCCCAGCATTTT. The chain has TRBV9 and TRBJ1-5; the match to TRBD1 covers 7 bases. V shed 3 bases, J shed 4 bases, and the junction held 4 bases outside the gene matches. Germline V gene data show CDR1 as SGDLS and CDR2 as YYNGEE. This CDR3 region has 14 residues. Complete variable domain (other parts from reference TRBV9 and TRBJ1-5): DSGVTQTPKHLITATGQRVTLRCSPRSGDLSVYWYQQSLDQGLQFLIQYYNGEERAKGNILERFSAQQFPDLHSELNLSSLELGDSALYFCASSAGTANQPQHFGDGTRLSIL.

The V gene is TRBV5-6, the J gene TRBJ2-5, with D perhaps TRBD2 (5 bases). Trimming pared 4 bases from V and 2 bases from J, leaving 12 bases between. Germline CDR1 is SGHDT and CDR2 is YYEEEE. The CDR3 consists of 14 residues. The CDR3 spells CASSLPTGQETQYF. The CDR3 DNA sequence: TGTGCCAGCAGCCTCCCGACGGGACAAGAGACCCAGTACTTC.

J is TRBJ2-7 and V is TRBV27; 7 nucleotides agree with TRBD1. This CDR3 comprises 14 residues. With V trimmed by 5 bases and J by 4 bases, 8 bases remained unmatched. Germline V gene lookup returns CDR1 MNHEY and CDR2 SMNVEV (reference sequence). CDR3 nucleotide sequence: TGTGCCAGCAGTCCCCAGACAGGGCATTACGAGCAGTACTTC. Residues: CASSPQTGHYEQYF.

The chain is built from TRBV18 and TRBJ1-3, with D possibly TRBD1 on 6 matching bases. CDR1 is KGHSH and CDR2 is LQKENI in the germline V gene. The CDR3 extends over 15 amino acids. V was shortened by 2 bases and J by 8 bases, with 16 bases between the two germline ends. CDR3 amino acids: CASSPAGAAWDTIYF. CDR3 in DNA: TGTGCCAGCTCACCAGCAGGGGCCGCTTGGGACACCATATATTTT.

The CDR3, as DNA: TGTGCCAGCAGCTTGACGGCCTCTCGGAACACTGAAGCTTTCTTT. It codes for CASSLTASRNTEAFF. The chain is built from TRBV5-6 and TRBJ1-1; no clear D. The V gene lost 1 base and the J gene lost 1 base, with 11 bases spanning the gap. Germline V gene sequence: CDR1 SGHDT, CDR2 YYEEEE. This CDR3 region has 15 residues.

V gene TRBV5-8 combines with J gene TRBJ2-7; tentatively, D is TRBD2 (6 bases). The V end was cut by 3 bases, the J end by 5 bases, with 18 bases between. This CDR3 contains 15 residues. Germline V lookup: CDR1 SGHTS, CDR2 YDEGEE. The CDR3 region has the DNA TGTGCCAGCAGCTCCTCCCTGGAGGGGTTCAACGAGCAGTACTTC. Protein sequence: CASSSSLEGFNEQYF.

This clone was found once. The chain combines TRBV27 with TRBJ2-7, with 9 nucleotides matching TRBD1. V shed 4 bases and J 5 bases; nucleotides not matched to a gene: 12. CDR3 length equals 16 residues. CDR1 is MNHEY, CDR2 SMNVEV, per germline (reference sequence). The CDR3 DNA reads as TGTGCCAGCAGTTCACCCGGGACAGGGAGGAGCCACGAGCAGTACTTC. It translates to CASSSPGTGRSHEQYF.

The V gene is TRBV18, the J gene TRBJ2-7; 9 bases are a match to TRBD1. This CDR3 is 15 amino acids long. V dropped 4 bases and J dropped 7; count of bases not matched to a gene: 11. Looked up from germline, CDR1 is KGHSH and CDR2 is LQKENI. CDR3 residues: CASSRPTGGAAEQYF. The CDR3 coding sequence is TGTGCCAGCTCACGCCCTACAGGGGGCGCGGCTGAGCAGTACTTC.

This clone occurred once. J is TRBJ2-7 and V is TRBV27; 13 bases fit TRBD2. The CDR3 runs 14 residues. With 6 bases clipped from V and 4 bases from J, the junction kept 3 bases outside the gene matches. Germline CDR1 and CDR2: MNHEY and SMNVEV (reference sequence). The CDR3 nucleotides read TGTGCCAGCAGCCGGGGACTAGCGGGGTACGAGCAGTACTTC. Protein: CASSRGLAGYEQYF.

The chain couples TRBV6-5 to TRBJ2-1, with no clear D. Per the germline V gene, CDR1 is MNHEY and CDR2 is SVGAGI. The CDR3 runs to 14 residues. V lost 10 bases and J 8 bases, leaving 21 bases between the germline ends. The CDR3 coding sequence is TGTGCCACCGAGGCCAGTAGAGTGGTATATGAGCAGTTCTTC. Protein sequence: CATEASRVVYEQFF.